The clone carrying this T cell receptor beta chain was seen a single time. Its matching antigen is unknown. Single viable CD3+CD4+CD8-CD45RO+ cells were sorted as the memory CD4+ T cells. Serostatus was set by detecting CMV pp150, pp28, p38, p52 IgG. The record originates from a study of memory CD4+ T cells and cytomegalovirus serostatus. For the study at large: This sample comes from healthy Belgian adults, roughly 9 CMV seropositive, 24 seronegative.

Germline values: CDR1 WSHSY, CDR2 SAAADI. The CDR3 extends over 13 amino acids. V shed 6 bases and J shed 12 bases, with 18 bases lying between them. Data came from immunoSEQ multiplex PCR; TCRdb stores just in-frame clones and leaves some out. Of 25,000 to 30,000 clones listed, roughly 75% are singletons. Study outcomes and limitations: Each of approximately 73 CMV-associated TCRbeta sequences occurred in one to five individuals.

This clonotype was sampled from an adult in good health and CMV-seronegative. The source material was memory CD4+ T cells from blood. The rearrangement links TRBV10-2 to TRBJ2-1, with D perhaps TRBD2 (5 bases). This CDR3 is CASRWVGGDGQFF. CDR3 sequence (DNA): TGCGCCAGCAGATGGGTTGGAGGTGATGGGCAGTTCTTC.